These 2 T cell receptor beta chains originate from one sample sequenced in a study of regulatory T cells in long-lasting Graves disease. Combining iRepertoire HTBI primers with Arm-PCR of CDR3 regions, the authors built TCR beta libraries. In TCRdb, the multiplex PCR reads were re-called with MiXCR into one record per CDR3 protein. The sample has a few hundred thousand distinct CDR3 sequences, 14% seen once. The sample's time point: newly diagnosed GD, antithyroid drugs for less than 3 months. PBMCs provided the RNA from which the TCR library was made. The sample was also reused in another study, on T cells in Graves' hyperthyroidism and ophthalmopathy.

The material sequenced was peripheral blood mononuclear cells (PBMCs), taken at new diagnosis, from a patient treated with antithyroid drugs. These receptors came from a woman aged 45-59 years with Graves disease.

This clonotype occurred many times. The rearrangement links TRBV12-3 or TRBV12-4 to TRBJ2-1; tentatively, D is TRBD1 (6 bases). Trimming shortened V by 7 bases and J by 5 bases, and 18 bases separated the two germline ends. CDR3 length: 15 residues. The CDR3 reads CASNPGHPSNNEQFF. DNA for the CDR3: TGTGCCAGCAATCCGGGACACCCGAGCAACAATGAGCAGTTCTTC.

V is TRBV3-1 and J is TRBJ1-5; no reliable D call. The CDR3 loop spans 15 amino acids. Per germline, CDR1 LGHDT and CDR2 YNNKEL (reference sequence). Trimming stripped 0 bases from V and 5 bases from J, with 11 bases between. Here the CDR3 reads CASSQDTGVDQPQHF. The CDR3 DNA follows: TGTGCCAGCAGCCAAGACACCGGGGTGGATCAGCCCCAGCATTTT.